This T cell receptor beta chain appears in the sequencing data of a study of blood T cell repertoires in COVID-19. Study background: COVID-19 samples, acute and convalescent, were from the United States, Italy and Spain.

V was pared by 6 bases and J by 6 bases, with 18 bases of the junction left unmatched. The germline gives CDR1 LGHDT, CDR2 YNNKEL (reference sequence). The CDR3 loop spans 17 amino acids. This clone has only a few counts. TCRdb keeps only in-frame clones here, not all; method: immunoSEQ multiplex PCR. The sample carries about 230,000 clones, approximately 89% recorded once. This rearrangement joins TRBV3-1 (or the pseudogene TRBV3-2) to TRBJ2-3, with TRBD2 identical over 7 bases. The specimen was PBMCs or T cells enriched from blood (not recorded which). The TCR comes from a woman aged 30 to 39 who had been exposed to COVID-19. CDR3 DNA: TGTGCCAGCAGTCTCTACCAAAGCGGGGTGGAGGTGGATACGCAGTATTTT. This sequence encodes CASSLYQSGVEVDTQYF.